This record concerns one T cell receptor (beta chain) sequence. What it recognizes is unknown. CDR1 SEHNR and CDR2 FQNEAQ come from the germline V gene (reference sequence). This CDR3 is 13 amino acids long. The ends were cut back, 6 bases at V and 8 bases at J, with 13 bases in the middle. The data originate from a study of early T cells in non-severe SARS-CoV-2 infection. The wider study: Sequenced bulk RNA came from whole blood that was unsorted, and chains were unpaired. General study results and limits: VDJdb-based matching was biased toward anti-spike CD8 responses and missed private and CD4 specificities.

Unique molecular identifiers were affixed to single, distinct cDNA molecules. In TCRdb, the 5' RACE reads were re-called with MiXCR into one record per CDR3 protein. Seen here are roughly 69,000 distinct CDR3 sequences, roughly 9.5% observed once, and the top ten hold about 6.1%. Sequences were obtained from whole blood. The TCR originated in an adult who was a healthcare worker with PCR-confirmed SARS-CoV-2 infection or an uninfected control (not recorded which). V is TRBV7-9 and J is TRBJ2-2; no clear D gene. The CDR3 reads CASRLIEWGELFF. The CDR3 bases are TGTGCCAGCAGGTTGATCGAGTGGGGGGAGCTGTTTTTT.